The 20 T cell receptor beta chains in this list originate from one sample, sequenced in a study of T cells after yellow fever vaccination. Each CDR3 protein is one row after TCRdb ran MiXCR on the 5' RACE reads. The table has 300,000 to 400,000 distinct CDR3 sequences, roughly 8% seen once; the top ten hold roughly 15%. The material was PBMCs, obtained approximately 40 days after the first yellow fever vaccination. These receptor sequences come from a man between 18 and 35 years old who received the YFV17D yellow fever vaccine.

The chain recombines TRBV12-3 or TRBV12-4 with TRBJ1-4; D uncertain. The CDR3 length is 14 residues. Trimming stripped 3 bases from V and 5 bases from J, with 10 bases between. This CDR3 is CASSLMGLNEKLFF. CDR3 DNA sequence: TGTGCCAGCAGTTTGATGGGGTTGAATGAAAAACTGTTTTTT.

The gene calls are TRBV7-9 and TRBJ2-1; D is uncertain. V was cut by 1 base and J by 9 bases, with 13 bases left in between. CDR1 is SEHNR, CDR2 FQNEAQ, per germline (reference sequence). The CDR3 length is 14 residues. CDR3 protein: CASSLDSRASEQFF. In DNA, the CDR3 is TGTGCCAGCAGCTTAGATAGTAGGGCAAGTGAGCAGTTCTTC. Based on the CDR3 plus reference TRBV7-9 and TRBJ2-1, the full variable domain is DTGVSQNPRHKITKRGQNVTFRCDPISEHNRLYWYRQTLGQGPEFLTYFQNEAQLEKSRLLSDRFSAERPKGSFSTLEIQRTEQGDSAMYLCASSLDSRASEQFFGPGTRLTVL.

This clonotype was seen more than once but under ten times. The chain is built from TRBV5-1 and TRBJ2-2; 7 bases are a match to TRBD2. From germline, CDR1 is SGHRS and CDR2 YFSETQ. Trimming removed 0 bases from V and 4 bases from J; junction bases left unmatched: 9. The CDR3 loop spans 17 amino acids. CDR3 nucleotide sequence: TGCGCCAGCAGCTTGGCCGTGGGAGGGAGCGGCACCGGGGAGCTGTTTTTT. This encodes CASSLAVGGSGTGELFF.

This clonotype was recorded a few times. In DNA form, the CDR3 reads TGCAGCGTTGCACCGAACACCGGGGAGCTGTTTTTT. Translating it yields CSVAPNTGELFF. This chain joins TRBV29-1 and TRBJ2-2; D remains ambiguous. V dropped 4 bases and J dropped 0 bases, with 3 bases sitting between them. The germline V gene has CDR1 SQVTM and CDR2 ANQGSEA. This CDR3 is 12 amino acids long.

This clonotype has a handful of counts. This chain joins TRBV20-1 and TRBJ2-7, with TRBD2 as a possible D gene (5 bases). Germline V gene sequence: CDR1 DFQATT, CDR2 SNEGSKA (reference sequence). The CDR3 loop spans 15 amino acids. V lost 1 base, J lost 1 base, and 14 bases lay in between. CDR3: CSARGPGSQSYEQYF. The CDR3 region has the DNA TGCAGTGCTAGAGGCCCGGGATCCCAATCCTACGAGCAGTACTTC.

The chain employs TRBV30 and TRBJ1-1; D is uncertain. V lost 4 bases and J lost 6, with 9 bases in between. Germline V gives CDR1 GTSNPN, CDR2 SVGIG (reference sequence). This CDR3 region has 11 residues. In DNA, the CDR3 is TGTGCCTGGATCCTCGGCCCTGAAGCTTTCTTT. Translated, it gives CAWILGPEAFF.

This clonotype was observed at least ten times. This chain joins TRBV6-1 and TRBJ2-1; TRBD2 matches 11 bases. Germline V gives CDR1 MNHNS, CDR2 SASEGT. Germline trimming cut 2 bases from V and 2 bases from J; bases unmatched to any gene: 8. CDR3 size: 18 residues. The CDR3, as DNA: TGTGCCAGCAGTGAACTAGCGGGGGGTGCCCCCCCCTACAATGAGCAGTTCTTC. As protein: CASSELAGGAPPYNEQFF.

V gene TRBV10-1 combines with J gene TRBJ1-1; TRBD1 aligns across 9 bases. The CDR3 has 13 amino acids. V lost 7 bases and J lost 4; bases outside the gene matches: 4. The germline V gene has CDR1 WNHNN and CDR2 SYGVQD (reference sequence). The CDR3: CASMKDRGTEAFF. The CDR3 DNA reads TGCGCCAGCATGAAGGACAGGGGCACTGAAGCTTTCTTT.

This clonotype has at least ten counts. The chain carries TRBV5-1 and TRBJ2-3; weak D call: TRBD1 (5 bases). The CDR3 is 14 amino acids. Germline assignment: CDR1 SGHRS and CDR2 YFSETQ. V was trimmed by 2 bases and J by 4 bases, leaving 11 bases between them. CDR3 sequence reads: CASSLGAPPDTQYF. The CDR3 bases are TGCGCCAGCAGCTTAGGGGCACCCCCAGATACGCAGTATTTT. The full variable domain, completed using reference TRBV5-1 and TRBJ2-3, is KAGVTQTPRYLIKTRGQQVTLSCSPISGHRSVSWYQQTPGQGLQFLFEYFSETQRNKGNFPGRFSGRQFSNSRSEMNVSTLELGDSALYLCASSLGAPPDTQYFGPGTRLTVL.

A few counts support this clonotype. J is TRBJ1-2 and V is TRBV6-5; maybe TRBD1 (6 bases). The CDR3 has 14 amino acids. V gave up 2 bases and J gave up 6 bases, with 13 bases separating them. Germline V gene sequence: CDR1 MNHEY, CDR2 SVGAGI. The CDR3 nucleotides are TGTGCCAGCAGTTACGGTCAGGGGTGGGATGGCTACACCTTC. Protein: CASSYGQGWDGYTF.

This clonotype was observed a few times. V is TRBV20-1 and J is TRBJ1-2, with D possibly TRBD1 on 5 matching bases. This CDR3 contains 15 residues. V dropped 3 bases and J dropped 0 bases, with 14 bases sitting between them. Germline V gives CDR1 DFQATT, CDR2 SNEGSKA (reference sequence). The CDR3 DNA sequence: TGCAGTGCTAGCAGTCCCAGGGAGGCTAACTATGGCTACACCTTC. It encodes CSASSPREANYGYTF.

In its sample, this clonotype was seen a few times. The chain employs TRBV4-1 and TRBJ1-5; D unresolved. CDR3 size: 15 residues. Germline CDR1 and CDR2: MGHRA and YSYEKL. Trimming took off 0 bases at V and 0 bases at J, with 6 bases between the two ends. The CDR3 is CASSQDPLSNQPQHF. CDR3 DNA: TGCGCCAGCAGCCAAGATCCACTTAGCAATCAGCCCCAGCATTTT.

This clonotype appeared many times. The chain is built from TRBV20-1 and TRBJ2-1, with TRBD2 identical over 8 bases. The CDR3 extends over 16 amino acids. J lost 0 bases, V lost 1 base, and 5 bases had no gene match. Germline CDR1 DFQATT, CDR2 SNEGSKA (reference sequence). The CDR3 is CSARGPAGASYNEQFF. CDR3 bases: TGCAGTGCTAGAGGGCCAGCGGGGGCCTCCTACAATGAGCAGTTCTTC.

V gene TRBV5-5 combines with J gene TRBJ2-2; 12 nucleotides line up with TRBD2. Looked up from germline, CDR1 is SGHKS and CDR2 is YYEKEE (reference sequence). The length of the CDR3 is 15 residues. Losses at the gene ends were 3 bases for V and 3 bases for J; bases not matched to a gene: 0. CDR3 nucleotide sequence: TGTGCCAGCAGCTGGACTAGCGGGGACACCGGGGAGCTGTTTTTT. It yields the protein CASSWTSGDTGELFF.

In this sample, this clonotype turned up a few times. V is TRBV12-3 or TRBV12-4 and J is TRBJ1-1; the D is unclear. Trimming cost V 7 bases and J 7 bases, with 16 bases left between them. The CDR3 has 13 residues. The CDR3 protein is CASTLREGGEAFF. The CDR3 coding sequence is TGTGCCAGCACCTTGAGGGAAGGTGGTGAAGCTTTCTTT.

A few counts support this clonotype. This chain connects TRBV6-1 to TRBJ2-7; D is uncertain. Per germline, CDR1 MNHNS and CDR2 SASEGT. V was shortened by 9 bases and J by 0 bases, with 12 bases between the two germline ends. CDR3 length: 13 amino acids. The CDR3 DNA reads TGTGCCAGTCAAAGCCTAAACTCCTACGAGCAGTACGTC. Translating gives CASQSLNSYEQYV.

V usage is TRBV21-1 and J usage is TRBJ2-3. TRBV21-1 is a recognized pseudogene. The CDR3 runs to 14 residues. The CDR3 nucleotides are TGTGCCAGCAGCAAAGCGGCCAGGAGTGATACGCAGTATTTT. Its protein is CASSKAARSDTQYF.

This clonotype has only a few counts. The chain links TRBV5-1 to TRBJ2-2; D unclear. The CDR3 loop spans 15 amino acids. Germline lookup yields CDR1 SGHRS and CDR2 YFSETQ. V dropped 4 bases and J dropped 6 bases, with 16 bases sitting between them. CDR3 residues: CASSLSRQAAGELFF. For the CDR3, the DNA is TGCGCCAGCAGCCTATCCAGGCAGGCCGCCGGGGAGCTGTTTTTT.

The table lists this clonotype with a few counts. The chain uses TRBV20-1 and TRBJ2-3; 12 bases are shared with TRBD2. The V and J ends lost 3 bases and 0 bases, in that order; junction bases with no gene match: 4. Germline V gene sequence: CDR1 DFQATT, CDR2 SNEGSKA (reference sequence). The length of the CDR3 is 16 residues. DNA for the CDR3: TGCAGTGCTAGCCTCACTAGCGGGGGGAGCACAGATACGCAGTATTTT. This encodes CSASLTSGGSTDTQYF.

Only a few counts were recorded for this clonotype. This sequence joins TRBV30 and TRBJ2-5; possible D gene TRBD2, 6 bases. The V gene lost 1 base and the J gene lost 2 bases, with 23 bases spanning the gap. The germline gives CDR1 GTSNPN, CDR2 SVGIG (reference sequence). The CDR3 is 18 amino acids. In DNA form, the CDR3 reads TGTGCCTGGAGTGGCGCGGGATCTTGGGCTAGCGAGCAAGAGACCCAGTACTTC. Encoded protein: CAWSGAGSWASEQETQYF.